A selection of T cell receptor beta chains follows, all from one sample in a study of CD8+CD57+ T cells in acquired aplastic anemia. TCRdb ran MiXCR on the reads and lists one entry per CDR3 protein. Here the sample spans 150,000 or so distinct CDR3 sequences, roughly 48% being singletons. Sequenced sample: sorted CD4+, CD8+, or CD8+CD57+ T cells (not recorded which) from PBMCs. The receptors originated from a human donor with aplastic anemia. CDR3s include the opening cysteine and the closing phenylalanine or tryptophan. D genes are given only for firm matches. Clone size is shown for a subset of rows, as once, few, many or a class of expanded clone.

abundance: .
j_gene: TRBJ2-3
v_gene: TRBV19
d_gene: .
CDR3nt: TGTGCCACCCGAGGCTCCCCCTCCACAGATACGCAGTATTTT
CDR3aa: CATRGSPSTDTQYF

abundance: few
j_gene: TRBJ2-5
v_gene: TRBV20-1
d_gene: TRBD1
CDR3nt: TGCAGTGCAACCGACAGGGATCCCCCCGAGACCCAGTACTTC
CDR3aa: CSATDRDPPETQYF

abundance: many
j_gene: TRBJ1-1
v_gene: TRBV12-3/TRBV12-4
d_gene: .
CDR3nt: TGTGCCAGCAACCCCCAGGGATCGGGGACTGAAGCTTTCTTT
CDR3aa: CASNPQGSGTEAFF

abundance: .
j_gene: TRBJ2-2
v_gene: TRBV11-3
d_gene: .
CDR3nt: TGTGCCAGCAGCCAGGTGACTGGGACCGGGGAGCTGTCTTTT
CDR3aa: CASSQVTGTGELSF

abundance: .
j_gene: TRBJ2-1
v_gene: TRBV25-1
d_gene: .
CDR3nt: TGTGCCAGCAGTTCTCTCGGGGGGCTTGGGCAGCAGTTCTTC
CDR3aa: CASSSLGGLGQQFF

abundance: .
j_gene: TRBJ2-7
v_gene: TRBV7-9
d_gene: TRBD2
CDR3nt: TGTGCCAGCAGCTTTAGCGGGGTCTACGAGCAGTACTTC
CDR3aa: CASSFSGVYEQYF

abundance: few
j_gene: TRBJ2-2
v_gene: TRBV25-1
d_gene: TRBD1
CDR3nt: TGTGCCAGCAGCCTCGGACAGGGGGCTTACACCGGGGAGCTGTTTTTT
CDR3aa: CASSLGQGAYTGELFF

abundance: many
j_gene: TRBJ1-1
v_gene: TRBV7-3
d_gene: .
CDR3nt: TGTGCCAGCAGCTTAACGGTACAGCTGAACACTGAAGCTTTCTTT
CDR3aa: CASSLTVQLNTEAFF

abundance: .
j_gene: TRBJ1-1
v_gene: TRBV5-1
d_gene: .
CDR3nt: TGCGCCAGCAGCATAACCGGGACGGGCTCGGGCACTGAAGCTTTCTTT
CDR3aa: CASSITGTGSGTEAFF

abundance: .
j_gene: TRBJ1-2
v_gene: TRBV14
d_gene: .
CDR3nt: TGTGCCAGCAGCCAAGATCGGGTAGGGGGTGGCTACACCTTC
CDR3aa: CASSQDRVGGGYTF

abundance: .
j_gene: TRBJ2-3
v_gene: TRBV6-1
d_gene: .
CDR3nt: TGTGCCAGCAGTGATTCCCCTCGAAGAGATACGCAGTATTTT
CDR3aa: CASSDSPRRDTQYF

abundance: once
j_gene: TRBJ1-2
v_gene: TRBV20-1
d_gene: TRBD1
CDR3nt: TGCAGTGCTAGGTACTCCGGGGACAGGGGATACGGCTACACCTTC
CDR3aa: CSARYSGDRGYGYTF

abundance: many
j_gene: TRBJ2-7
v_gene: TRBV30
d_gene: .
CDR3nt: TGTGCCTGGAGTTCGCGGGCCACCTACGAGCAGTACTTC
CDR3aa: CAWSSRATYEQYF

abundance: .
j_gene: TRBJ2-5
v_gene: TRBV25-1
d_gene: .
CDR3nt: TGTGCCAGCAGTGGATACAGTCAAGAGACCCAGTACTTC
CDR3aa: CASSGYSQETQYF